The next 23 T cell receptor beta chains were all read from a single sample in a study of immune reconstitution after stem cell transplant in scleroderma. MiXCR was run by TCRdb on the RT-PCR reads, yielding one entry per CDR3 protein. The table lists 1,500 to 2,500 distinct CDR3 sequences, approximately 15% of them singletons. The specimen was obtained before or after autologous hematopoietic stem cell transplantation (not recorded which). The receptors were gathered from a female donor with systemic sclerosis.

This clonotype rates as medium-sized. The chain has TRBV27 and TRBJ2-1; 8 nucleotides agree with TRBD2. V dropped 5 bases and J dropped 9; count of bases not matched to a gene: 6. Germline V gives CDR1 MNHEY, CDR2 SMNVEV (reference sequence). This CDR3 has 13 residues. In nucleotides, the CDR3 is TGTGCCAGCAGTCCGACTAGCGAGGCTGAGCAGTTCTTC. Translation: CASSPTSEAEQFF.

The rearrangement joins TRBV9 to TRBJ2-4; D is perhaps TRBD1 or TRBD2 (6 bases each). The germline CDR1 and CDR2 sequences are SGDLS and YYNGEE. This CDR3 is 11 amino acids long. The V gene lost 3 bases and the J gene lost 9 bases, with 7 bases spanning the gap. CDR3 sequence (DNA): TGTGCCAGCAGCGCGGGGGCCATTCAGTACTTC. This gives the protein CASSAGAIQYF.

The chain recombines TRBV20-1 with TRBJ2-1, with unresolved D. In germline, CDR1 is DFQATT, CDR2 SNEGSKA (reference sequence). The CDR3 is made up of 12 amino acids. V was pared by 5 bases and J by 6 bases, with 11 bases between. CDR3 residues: CSADGSTNEQFF. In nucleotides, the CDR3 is TGCAGTGCTGATGGCTCGACCAATGAGCAGTTCTTC.

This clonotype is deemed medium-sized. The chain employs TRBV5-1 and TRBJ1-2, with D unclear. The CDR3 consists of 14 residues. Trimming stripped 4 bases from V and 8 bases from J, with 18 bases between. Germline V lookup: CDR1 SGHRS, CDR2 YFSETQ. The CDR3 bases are TGCGCCAGCAGCGCCGGGCAGGAGCCCTTCGGCTACACCTTC. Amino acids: CASSAGQEPFGYTF.

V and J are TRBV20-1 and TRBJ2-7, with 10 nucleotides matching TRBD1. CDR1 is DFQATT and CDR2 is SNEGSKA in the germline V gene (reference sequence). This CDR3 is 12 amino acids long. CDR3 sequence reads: CSSRTGGYEQYF. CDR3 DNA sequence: TGCAGCTCACGGACAGGGGGCTACGAGCAGTACTTC.

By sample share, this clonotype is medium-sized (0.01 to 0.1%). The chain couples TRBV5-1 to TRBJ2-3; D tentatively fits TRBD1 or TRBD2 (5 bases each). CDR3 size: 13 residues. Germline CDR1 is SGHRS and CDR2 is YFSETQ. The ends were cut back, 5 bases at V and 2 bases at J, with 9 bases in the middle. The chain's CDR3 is CASRRDLTDTQYF. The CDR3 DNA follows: TGCGCCAGCAGACGGGACCTCACAGATACGCAGTATTTT.

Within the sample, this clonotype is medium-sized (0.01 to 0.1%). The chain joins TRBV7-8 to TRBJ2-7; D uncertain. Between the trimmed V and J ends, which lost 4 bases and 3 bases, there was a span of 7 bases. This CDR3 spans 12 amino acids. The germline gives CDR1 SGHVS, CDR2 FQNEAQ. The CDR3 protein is CASSSLNYEQYF. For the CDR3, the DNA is TGTGCCAGCAGCTCATTGAACTACGAGCAGTACTTC.

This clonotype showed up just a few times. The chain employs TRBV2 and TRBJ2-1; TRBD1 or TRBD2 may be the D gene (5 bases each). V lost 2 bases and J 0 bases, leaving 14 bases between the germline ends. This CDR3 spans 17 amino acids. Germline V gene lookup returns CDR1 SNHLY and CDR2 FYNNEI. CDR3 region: CASSEMATGLSYNEQFF. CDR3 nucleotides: TGTGCCAGCAGTGAAATGGCCACAGGACTCTCCTACAATGAGCAGTTCTTC. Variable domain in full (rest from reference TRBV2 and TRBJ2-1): EPEVTQTPSHQVTQMGQEVILRCVPISNHLYFYWYRQILGQKVEFLVSFYNNEISEKSEIFDDQFSVERPDGSNFTLKIRSTKLEDSAMYFCASSEMATGLSYNEQFFGPGTRLTVL.

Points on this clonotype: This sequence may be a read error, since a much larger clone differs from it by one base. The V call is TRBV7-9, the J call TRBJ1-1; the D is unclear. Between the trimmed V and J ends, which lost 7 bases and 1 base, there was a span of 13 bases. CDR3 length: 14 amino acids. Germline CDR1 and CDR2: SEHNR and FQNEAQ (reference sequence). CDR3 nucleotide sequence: TGTGCCAGCACGGCCCTCAAGAGGAACACTGAAGCTTTCTTT. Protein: CASTALKRNTEAFF.

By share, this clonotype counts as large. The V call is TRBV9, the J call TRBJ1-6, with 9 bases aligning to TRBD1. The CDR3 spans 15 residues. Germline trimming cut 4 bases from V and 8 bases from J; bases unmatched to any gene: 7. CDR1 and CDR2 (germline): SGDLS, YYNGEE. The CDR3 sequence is CASSLGQGFDSPLHF. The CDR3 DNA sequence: TGTGCCAGCAGCCTCGGACAGGGGTTTGATTCACCCCTCCACTTT.

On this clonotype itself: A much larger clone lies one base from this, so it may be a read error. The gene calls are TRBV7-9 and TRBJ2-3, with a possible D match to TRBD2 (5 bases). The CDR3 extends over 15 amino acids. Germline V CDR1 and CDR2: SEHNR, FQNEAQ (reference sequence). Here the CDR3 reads CANSLDGGSTDTQYF. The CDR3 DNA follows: TGTGCCAACAGCTTAGACGGCGGGTCCACAGATACGCAGTATTTT.

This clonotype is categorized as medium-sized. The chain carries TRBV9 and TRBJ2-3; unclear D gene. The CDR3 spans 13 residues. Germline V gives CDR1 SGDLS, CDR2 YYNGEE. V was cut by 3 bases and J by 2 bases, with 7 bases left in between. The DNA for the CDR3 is TGTGCCAGCAGCGCGGATGACACAGATACGCAGTATTTT. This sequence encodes CASSADDTDTQYF.

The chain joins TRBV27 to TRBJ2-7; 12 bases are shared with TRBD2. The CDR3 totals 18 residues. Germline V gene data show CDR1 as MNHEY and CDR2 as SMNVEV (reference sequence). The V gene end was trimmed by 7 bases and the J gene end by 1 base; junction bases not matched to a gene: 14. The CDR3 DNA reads TGTGCCAGCAAAAGAACCGGGACTAGCGGGTTTCATTCCTACGAGCAGTACTTC. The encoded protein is CASKRTGTSGFHSYEQYF.

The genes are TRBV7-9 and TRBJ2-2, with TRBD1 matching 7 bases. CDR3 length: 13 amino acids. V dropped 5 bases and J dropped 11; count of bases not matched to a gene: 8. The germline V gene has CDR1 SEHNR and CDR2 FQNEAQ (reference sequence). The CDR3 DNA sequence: TGTGCCAGCAGCCCAACAGGGGCTGTTGAGCTGTTTTTT. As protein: CASSPTGAVELFF.

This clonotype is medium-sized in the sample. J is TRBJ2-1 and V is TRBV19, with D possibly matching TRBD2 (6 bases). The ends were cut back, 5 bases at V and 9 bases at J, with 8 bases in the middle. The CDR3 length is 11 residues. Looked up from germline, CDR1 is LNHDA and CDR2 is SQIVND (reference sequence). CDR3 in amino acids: CASSRGSEQFF. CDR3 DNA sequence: TGTGCCAGTAGTCGGGGGAGTGAGCAGTTCTTC.

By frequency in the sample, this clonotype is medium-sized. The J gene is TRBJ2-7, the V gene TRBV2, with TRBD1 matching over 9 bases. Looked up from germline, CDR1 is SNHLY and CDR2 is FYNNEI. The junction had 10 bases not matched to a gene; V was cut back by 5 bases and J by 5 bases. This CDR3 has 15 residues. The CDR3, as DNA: TGTGCCAGCAGTCGGAGGGGGACAGGGTCGGACGAGCAGTACTTC. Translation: CASSRRGTGSDEQYF.

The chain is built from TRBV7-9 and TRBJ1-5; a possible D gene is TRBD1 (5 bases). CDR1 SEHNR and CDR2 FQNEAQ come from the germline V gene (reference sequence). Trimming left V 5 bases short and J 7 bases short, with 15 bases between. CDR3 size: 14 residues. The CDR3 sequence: CASSQGLDLQPQHF. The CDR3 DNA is TGTGCCAGCAGCCAGGGTCTCGACCTGCAGCCCCAGCATTTT. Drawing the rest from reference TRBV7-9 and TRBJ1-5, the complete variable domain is DTGVSQNPRHKITKRGQNVTFRCDPISEHNRLYWYRQTLGQGPEFLTYFQNEAQLEKSRLLSDRFSAERPKGSFSTLEIQRTEQGDSAMYLCASSQGLDLQPQHFGDGTRLSIL.

CDR3 sequence: CASSRRLAGADEQFF. CDR3 coding DNA: TGCGCCAGCAGCAGAAGACTAGCGGGGGCTGATGAGCAGTTCTTC. The J gene is TRBJ2-1, the V gene TRBV5-1; the match to TRBD2 covers 12 bases. The length of the CDR3 is 15 residues. V dropped 4 bases and J dropped 8; count of bases not matched to a gene: 7. Per the germline V gene, CDR1 is SGHRS and CDR2 is YFSETQ.

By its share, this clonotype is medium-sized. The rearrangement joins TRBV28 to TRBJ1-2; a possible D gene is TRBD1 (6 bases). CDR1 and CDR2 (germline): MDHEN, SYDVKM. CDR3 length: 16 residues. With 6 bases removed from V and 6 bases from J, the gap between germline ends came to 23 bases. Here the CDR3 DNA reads TGTGCCAGCAGCCAACCCGCGTCACAGGGAGGGCATGGCTACACCTTC. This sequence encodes CASSQPASQGGHGYTF.

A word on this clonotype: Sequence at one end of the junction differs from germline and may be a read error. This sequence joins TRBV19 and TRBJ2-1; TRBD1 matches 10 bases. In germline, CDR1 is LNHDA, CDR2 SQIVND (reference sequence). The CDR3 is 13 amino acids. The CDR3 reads CASIVTGGHEQSF. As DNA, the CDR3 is TGTGCCAGTATCGTGACAGGGGGCCATGAGCAGTCCTTC.

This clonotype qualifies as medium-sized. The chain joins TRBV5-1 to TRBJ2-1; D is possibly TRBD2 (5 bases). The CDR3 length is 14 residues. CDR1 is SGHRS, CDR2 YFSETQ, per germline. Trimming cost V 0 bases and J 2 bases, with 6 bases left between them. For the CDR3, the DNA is TGCGCCAGCAGCTTGGGGACTGCCTACAATGAGCAGTTCTTC. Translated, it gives CASSLGTAYNEQFF.

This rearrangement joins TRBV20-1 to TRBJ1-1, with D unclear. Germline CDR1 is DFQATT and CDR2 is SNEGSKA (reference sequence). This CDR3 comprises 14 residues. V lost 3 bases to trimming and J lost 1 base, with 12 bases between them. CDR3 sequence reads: CSASKPNANTEAFF. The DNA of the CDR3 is TGCAGTGCTAGCAAACCGAACGCGAACACTGAAGCTTTCTTT.

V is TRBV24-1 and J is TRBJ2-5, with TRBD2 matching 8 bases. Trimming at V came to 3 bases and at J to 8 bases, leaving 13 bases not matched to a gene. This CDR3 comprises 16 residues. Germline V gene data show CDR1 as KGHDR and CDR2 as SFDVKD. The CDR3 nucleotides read TGTGCCACCAGTGATATAACTAGCGGCAACGGGGAAACCCAGTACTTC. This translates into CATSDITSGNGETQYF.